This TCR beta chain was sequenced for a study of blood T cell repertoires in COVID-19. Original processing notes: Estimates of nucleated cell counts were drawn from the amplification of reference gene primers. This table comes from immunoSEQ multiplex PCR, and its TCRdb copy is limited to in-frame clones, with some not included. Clone size and the V and J calls come from that table; the DNA yielded D and trimming. The table has approximately 280,000 clones, 80% to 90% seen once; the top ten hold 4.6%. Germline V lookup: CDR1 SGDLS, CDR2 YYNGEE. The CDR3 sequence is 17 residues long. V was pared by 0 bases and J by 4 bases, with 9 bases of the junction left unmatched.

Input material: peripheral blood. The source is a middle-aged man with acute or convalescent COVID-19. V usage is TRBV9 and J usage is TRBJ2-7; TRBD2 aligns across 11 bases. CDR3 in amino acids: CASSVGFYSGGAYEQYF. CDR3 sequence (DNA): TGTGCCAGCAGCGTAGGGTTCTATAGCGGGGGGGCTTACGAGCAGTACTTC.